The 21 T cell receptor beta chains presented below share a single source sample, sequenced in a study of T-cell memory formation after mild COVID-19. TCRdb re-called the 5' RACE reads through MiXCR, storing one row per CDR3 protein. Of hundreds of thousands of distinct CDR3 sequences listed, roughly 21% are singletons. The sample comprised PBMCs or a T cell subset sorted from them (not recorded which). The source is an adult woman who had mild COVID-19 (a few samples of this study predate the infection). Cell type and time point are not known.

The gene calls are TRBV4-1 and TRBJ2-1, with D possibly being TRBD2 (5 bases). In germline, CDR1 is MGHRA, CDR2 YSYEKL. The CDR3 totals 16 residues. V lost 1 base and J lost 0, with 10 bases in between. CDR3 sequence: CASSQGAASSYNEQFF. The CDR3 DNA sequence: TGCGCCAGCAGCCAAGGAGCGGCGAGCTCCTACAATGAGCAGTTCTTC.

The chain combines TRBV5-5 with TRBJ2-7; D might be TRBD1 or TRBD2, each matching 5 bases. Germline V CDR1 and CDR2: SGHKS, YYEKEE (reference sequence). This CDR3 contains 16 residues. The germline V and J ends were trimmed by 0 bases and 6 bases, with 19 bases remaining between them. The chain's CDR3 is CASSLADPGTPGEQYF. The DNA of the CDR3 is TGTGCCAGCAGCTTGGCGGACCCGGGGACCCCGGGCGAGCAGTACTTC. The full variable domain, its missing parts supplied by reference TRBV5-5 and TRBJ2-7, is DAGVTQSPTHLIKTRGQQVTLRCSPISGHKSVSWYQQVLGQGPQFIFQYYEKEERGRGNFPDRFSARQFPNYSSELNVNALLLGDSALYLCASSLADPGTPGEQYFGPGTRLTVT.

CDR3 in amino acids: CASSRTFEGLDNEQFF. The CDR3 nucleotides read TGTGCCAGCAGCCGTACGTTCGAGGGCCTTGATAATGAGCAGTTCTTC. The chain recombines TRBV7-6 with TRBJ2-1; a possible D gene is TRBD2 (5 bases). In germline, CDR1 is SGHVS, CDR2 FNYEAQ. The CDR3 is 16 amino acids. The V end was cut by 5 bases, the J end by 7 bases, with 21 bases between.

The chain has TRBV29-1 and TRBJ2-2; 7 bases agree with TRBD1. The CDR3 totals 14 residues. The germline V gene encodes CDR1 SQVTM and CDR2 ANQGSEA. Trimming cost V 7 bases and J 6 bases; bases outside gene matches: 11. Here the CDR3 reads CSAQRGQGAGELFF. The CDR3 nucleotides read TGCAGCGCACAAAGGGGCCAGGGGGCCGGGGAGCTGTTTTTT.

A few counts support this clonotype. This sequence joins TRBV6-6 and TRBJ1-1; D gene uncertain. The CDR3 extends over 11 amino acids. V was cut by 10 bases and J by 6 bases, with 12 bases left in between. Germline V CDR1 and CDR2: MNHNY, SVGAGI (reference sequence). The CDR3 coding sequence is TGTGCCACCAAGTTTAACGCTGAAGCTTTCTTT. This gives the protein CATKFNAEAFF.

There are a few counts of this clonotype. The CDR3 here is CASSFGHGTDTQYF. The CDR3 region has the DNA TGTGCCAGCAGTTTCGGGCACGGCACAGATACGCAGTATTTT. The genes are TRBV12-3 or TRBV12-4 and TRBJ2-3; no clear D gene. The germline V and J ends were trimmed by 3 bases and 1 base, with 8 bases remaining between them. The CDR3 runs to 14 residues.

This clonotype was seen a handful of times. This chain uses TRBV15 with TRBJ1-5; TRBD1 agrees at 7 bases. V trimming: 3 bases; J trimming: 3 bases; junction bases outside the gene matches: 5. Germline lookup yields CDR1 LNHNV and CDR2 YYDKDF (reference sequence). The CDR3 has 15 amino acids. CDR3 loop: CATSSYRGTNQPQHF. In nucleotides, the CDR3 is TGTGCCACCAGCAGCTACAGGGGAACCAATCAGCCCCAGCATTTT.

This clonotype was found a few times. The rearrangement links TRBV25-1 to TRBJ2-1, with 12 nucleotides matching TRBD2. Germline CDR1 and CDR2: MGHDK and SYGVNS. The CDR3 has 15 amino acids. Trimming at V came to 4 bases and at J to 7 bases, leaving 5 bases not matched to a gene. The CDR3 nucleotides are TGTGCCAGCAGTGTGACTAGCGGGGGTAGGAATGAGCAGTTCTTC. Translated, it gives CASSVTSGGRNEQFF.

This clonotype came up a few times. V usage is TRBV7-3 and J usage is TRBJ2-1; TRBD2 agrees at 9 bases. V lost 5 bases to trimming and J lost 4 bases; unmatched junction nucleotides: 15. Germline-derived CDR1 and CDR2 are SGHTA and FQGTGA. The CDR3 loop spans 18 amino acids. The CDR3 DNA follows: TGTGCCAGCAGCCGCCGGGGGGGTAGCGGGAGAACGTACAATGAGCAGTTCTTC. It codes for CASSRRGGSGRTYNEQFF.

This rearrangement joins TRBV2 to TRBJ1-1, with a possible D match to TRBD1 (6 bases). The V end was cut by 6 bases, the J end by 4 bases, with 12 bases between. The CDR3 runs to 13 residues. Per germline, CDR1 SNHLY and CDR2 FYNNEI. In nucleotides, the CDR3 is TGTGCCAGCAGCGTCTTGGGGGCCACTGAAGCTTTCTTT. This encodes CASSVLGATEAFF.

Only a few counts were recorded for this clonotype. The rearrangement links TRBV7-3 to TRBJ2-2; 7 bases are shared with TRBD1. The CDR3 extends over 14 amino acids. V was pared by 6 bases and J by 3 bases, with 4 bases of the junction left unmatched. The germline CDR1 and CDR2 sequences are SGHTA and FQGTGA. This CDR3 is CASRSGGDTGELFF. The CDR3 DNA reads TGTGCCAGCAGATCAGGGGGAGACACCGGGGAGCTGTTTTTT.

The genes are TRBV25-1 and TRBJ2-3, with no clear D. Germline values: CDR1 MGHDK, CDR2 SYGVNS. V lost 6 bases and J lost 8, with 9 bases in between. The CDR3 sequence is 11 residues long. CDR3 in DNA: TGTGCCAGCAGCTTCAGCGCTACGCAGTATTTT. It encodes CASSFSATQYF.

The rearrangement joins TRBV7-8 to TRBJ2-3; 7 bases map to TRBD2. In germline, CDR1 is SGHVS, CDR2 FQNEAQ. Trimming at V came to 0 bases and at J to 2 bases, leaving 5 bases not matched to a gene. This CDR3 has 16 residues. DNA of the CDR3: TGTGCCAGCAGCTTAGCGGAGCGGGGCCCCACAGATACGCAGTATTTT. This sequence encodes CASSLAERGPTDTQYF.

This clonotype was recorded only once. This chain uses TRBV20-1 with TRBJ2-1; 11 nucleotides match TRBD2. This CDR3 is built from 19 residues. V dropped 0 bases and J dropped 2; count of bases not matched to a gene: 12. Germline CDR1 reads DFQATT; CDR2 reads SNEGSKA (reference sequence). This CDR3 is CSARDGFGSGRAAYNEQFF. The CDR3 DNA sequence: TGCAGTGCTAGAGATGGGTTCGGTAGCGGGAGGGCCGCCTACAATGAGCAGTTCTTC.

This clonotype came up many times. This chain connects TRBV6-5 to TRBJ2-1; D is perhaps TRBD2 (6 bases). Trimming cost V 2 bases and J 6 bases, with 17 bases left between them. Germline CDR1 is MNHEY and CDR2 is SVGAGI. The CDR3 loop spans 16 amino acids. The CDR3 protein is CASSYEGTSTSNEQFF. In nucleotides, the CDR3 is TGTGCCAGCAGTTACGAGGGGACTTCAACCTCCAATGAGCAGTTCTTC.

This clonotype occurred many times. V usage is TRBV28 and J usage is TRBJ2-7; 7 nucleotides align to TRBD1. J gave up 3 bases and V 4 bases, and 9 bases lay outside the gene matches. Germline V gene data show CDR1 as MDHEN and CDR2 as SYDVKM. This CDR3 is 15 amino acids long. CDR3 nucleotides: TGTGCCAGCAGTTCAACGGGACAGATCGGCTACGAGCAGTACTTC. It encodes CASSSTGQIGYEQYF. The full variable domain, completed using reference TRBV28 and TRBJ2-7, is DVKVTQSSRYLVKRTGEKVFLECVQDMDHENMFWYRQDPGLGLRLIYFSYDVKMKEKGDIPEGYSVSREKKERFSLILESASTNQTSMYLCASSSTGQIGYEQYFGPGTRLTVT.

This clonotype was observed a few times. This CDR3 is CASTPGGESSYEQYF. The CDR3 DNA reads as TGTGCCAGCACCCCCGGGGGGGAGTCGAGCTACGAGCAGTACTTC. The genes are TRBV11-3 and TRBJ2-7; 8 positions match TRBD2. This CDR3 spans 15 amino acids. The germline V gene has CDR1 SGHNT and CDR2 YENEEA. Losses at the gene ends were 7 bases for V and 3 bases for J; bases not matched to a gene: 11.

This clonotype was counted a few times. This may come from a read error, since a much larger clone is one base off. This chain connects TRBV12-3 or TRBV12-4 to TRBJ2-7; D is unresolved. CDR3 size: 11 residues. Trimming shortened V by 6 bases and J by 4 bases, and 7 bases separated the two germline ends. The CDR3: CASRSIYEQYF. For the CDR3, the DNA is TGTGCCAGCAGGTCCATATACGAGCAGTACTTC.

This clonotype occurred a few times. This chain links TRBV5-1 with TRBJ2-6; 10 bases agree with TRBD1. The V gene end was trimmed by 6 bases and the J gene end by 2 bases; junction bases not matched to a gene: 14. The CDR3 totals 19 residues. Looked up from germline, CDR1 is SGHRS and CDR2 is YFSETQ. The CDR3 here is CASTLSWGQGPAGANVLTF. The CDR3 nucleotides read TGCGCCAGCACACTTTCCTGGGGACAGGGGCCCGCTGGGGCCAACGTCCTGACTTTC.

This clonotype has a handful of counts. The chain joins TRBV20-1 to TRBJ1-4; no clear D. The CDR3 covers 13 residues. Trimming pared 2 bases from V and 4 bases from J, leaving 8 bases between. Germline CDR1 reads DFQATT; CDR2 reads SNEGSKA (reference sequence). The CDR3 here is CSARHRFNEKLFF. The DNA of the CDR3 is TGCAGTGCTAGACACCGTTTTAATGAAAAACTGTTTTTT.

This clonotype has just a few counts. CDR3 sequence reads: CSARDRDRFYEQYF. The CDR3 region has the DNA TGCAGTGCTAGAGATCGGGACAGATTCTACGAGCAGTACTTC. The chain recombines TRBV20-1 with TRBJ2-7, with 7 bases matching TRBD1. J gave up 3 bases and V 0 bases, and 5 bases lay outside the gene matches. This CDR3 is built from 14 residues. In germline, CDR1 is DFQATT, CDR2 SNEGSKA (reference sequence).